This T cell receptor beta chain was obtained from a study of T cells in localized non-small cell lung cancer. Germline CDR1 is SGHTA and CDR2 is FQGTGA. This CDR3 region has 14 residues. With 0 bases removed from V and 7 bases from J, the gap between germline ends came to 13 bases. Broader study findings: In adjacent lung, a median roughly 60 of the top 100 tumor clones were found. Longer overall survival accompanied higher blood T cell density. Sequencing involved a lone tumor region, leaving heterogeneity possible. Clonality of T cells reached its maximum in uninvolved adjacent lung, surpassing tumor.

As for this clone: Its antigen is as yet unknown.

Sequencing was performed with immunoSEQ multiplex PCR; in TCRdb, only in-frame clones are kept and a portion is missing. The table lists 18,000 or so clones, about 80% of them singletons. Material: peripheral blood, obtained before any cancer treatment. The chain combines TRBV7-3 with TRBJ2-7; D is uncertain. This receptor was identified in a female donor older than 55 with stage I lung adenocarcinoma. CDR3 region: CASSLTFGSDEQYF. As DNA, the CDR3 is TGTGCCAGCAGCTTAACGTTCGGCAGCGATGAGCAGTACTTC.